Below, 5 T cell receptor beta chains from the same sample are listed, as sequenced in a study of cytomegalovirus exposure and HLA in healthy donors. This PCR relied on a set of 60 Vbeta primers and 13 Jbeta primers. Clones were sequenced by immunoSEQ multiplex PCR, and TCRdb holds only the in-frame ones, with some missing. The profile shows 150,000 to 200,000 clones, 75% to 85% of them singletons. The source material was PBMCs. These receptor sequences come from a boy younger than 18 in good health and CMV-seronegative.

The chain recombines TRBV30 with TRBJ1-2, with 8 nucleotides matching TRBD1. The V and J ends lost 0 bases and 5 bases, in that order; junction bases with no gene match: 5. The germline CDR1 and CDR2 sequences are GTSNPN and SVGIG (reference sequence). This CDR3 has 14 residues. CDR3 in DNA: TGTGCCTGGAGTGTACGTAGACAGGGGTATGGCTACACCTTC. Its translation: CAWSVRRQGYGYTF.

This clone was observed a handful of times. The chain is built from TRBV27 and TRBJ1-2; D gene ambiguous. V lost 1 base and J lost 8, with 14 bases in between. This CDR3 has 14 residues. CDR1 MNHEY and CDR2 SMNVEV come from the germline V gene (reference sequence). CDR3 coding DNA: TGTGCCAGCAGTTTATTTCGGGGTCCCGGAGGCTACACCTTC. Its protein is CASSLFRGPGGYTF.

The CDR3 bases are TGTGCCAGCAGCTTGAGGGGGGGCTCCTACGAGCAGTACTTC. Protein product: CASSLRGGSYEQYF. The chain recombines TRBV5-8 with TRBJ2-7, with D perhaps matching TRBD2 (7 bases). This CDR3 spans 14 amino acids. V gave up 1 base and J gave up 0 bases, with 8 bases separating them. CDR1 is SGHTS and CDR2 is YDEGEE in the germline V gene.

This clone was found a few times. The chain combines TRBV5-4 with TRBJ2-4; 8 bases align to TRBD1. The germline CDR1 and CDR2 sequences are SGHNT and YYREEE (reference sequence). The CDR3 loop spans 20 amino acids. V lost 3 bases to trimming and J lost 0 bases; unmatched junction nucleotides: 17. The chain's CDR3 is CASSWIPGQGLPLAKNIQYF. The CDR3 DNA sequence: TGTGCCAGCAGCTGGATACCCGGACAGGGCTTACCCCTAGCCAAAAACATTCAGTACTTC.

V and J are TRBV30 and TRBJ1-4; D remains unclear. This CDR3 contains 12 residues. With 5 bases removed from V and 6 bases from J, the gap between germline ends came to 10 bases. The germline CDR1 and CDR2 sequences are GTSNPN and SVGIG (reference sequence). In nucleotides, the CDR3 is TGTGCCTGGGTTTATTCGGATGAAAAACTGTTTTTT. Its translation: CAWVYSDEKLFF.